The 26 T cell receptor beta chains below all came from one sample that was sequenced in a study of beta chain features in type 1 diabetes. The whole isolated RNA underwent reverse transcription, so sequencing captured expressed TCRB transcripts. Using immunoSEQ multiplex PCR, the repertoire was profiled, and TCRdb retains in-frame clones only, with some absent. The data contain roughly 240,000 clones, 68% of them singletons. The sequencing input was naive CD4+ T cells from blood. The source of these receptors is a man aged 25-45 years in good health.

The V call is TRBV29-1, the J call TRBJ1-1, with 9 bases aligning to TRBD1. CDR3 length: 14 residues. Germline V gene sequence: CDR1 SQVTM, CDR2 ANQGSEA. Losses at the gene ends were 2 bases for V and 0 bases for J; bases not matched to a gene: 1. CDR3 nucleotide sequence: TGCAGCGTTGAAAACAGGGGGCTGAACACTGAAGCTTTCTTT. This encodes CSVENRGLNTEAFF. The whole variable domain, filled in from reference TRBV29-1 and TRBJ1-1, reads SAVISQKPSRDICQRGTSLTIQCQVDSQVTMMFWYRQQPGQSLTLIATANQGSEATYESGFVIDKFPISRPNLTFSTLTVSNMSPEDSSIYLCSVENRGLNTEAFFGQGTRLTVV.

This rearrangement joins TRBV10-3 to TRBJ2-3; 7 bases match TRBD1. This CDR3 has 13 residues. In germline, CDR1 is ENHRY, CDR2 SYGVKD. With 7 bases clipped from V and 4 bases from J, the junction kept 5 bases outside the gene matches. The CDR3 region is CAIMTGKADTQYF. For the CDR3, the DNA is TGTGCCATCATGACAGGGAAGGCAGATACGCAGTATTTT.

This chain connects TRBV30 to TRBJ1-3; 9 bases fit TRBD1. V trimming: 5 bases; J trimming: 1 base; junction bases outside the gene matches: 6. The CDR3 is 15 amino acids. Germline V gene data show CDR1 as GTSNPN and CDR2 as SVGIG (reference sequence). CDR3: CAWETGGTSGNTIYF. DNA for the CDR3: TGTGCCTGGGAGACAGGGGGAACATCTGGAAACACCATATATTTT.

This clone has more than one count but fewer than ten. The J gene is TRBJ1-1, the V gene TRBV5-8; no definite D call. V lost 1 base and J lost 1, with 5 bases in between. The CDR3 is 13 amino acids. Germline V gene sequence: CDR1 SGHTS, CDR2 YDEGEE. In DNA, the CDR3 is TGTGCCAGCAGCTTGAACAGGAACACTGAAGCTTTCTTT. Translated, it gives CASSLNRNTEAFF. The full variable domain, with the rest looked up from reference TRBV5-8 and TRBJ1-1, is EAGVTQSPTHLIKTRGQQATLRCSPISGHTSVYWYQQALGLGLQFLLWYDEGEERNRGNFPPRFSGRQFPNYSSELNVNALELEDSALYLCASSLNRNTEAFFGQGTRLTVV.

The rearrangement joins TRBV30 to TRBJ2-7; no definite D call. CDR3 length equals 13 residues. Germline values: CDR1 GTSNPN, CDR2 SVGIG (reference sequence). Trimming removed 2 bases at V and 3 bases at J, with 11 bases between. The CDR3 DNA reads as TGTGCCTGGAGTAAGGGCAGCCGCTACGAGCAGTACTTC. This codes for CAWSKGSRYEQYF.

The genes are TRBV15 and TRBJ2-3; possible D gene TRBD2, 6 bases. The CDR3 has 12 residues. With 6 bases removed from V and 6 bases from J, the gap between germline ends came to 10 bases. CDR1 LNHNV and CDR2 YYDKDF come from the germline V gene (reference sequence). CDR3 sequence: CATRLAGDTQYF. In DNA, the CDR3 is TGTGCCACCAGACTTGCGGGGGATACGCAGTATTTT.

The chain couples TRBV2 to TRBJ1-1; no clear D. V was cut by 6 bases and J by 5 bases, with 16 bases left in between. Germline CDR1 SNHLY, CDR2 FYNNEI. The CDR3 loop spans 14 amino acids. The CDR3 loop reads CASSFQALGTEAFF. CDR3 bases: TGTGCCAGCAGCTTCCAGGCCCTGGGAACTGAAGCTTTCTTT.

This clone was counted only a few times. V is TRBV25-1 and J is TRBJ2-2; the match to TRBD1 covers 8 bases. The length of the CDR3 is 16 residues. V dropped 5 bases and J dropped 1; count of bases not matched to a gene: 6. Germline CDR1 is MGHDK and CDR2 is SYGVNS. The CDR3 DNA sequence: TGTGCCAGCAGTTCTTCCGGGACAGGGAACACCGGGGAGCTGTTTTTT. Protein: CASSSSGTGNTGELFF.

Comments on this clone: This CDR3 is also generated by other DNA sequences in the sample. The CDR3 nucleotides read TGTGCCTGGACAGGGGGCTCCTACAATGAGCAGTTCTTC. Amino acid sequence: CAWTGGSYNEQFF. The chain couples TRBV30 to TRBJ2-1, with 7 bases matching TRBD1. Germline CDR1 GTSNPN, CDR2 SVGIG (reference sequence). The length of the CDR3 is 13 residues. V lost 4 bases, J lost 0 bases, and 0 bases stayed unmatched.

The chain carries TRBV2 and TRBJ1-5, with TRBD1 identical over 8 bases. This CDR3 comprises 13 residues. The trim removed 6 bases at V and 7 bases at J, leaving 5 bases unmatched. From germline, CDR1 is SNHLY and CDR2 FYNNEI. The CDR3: CASRDRVGQPQHF. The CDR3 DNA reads TGTGCCAGCAGGGACAGGGTCGGGCAGCCCCAGCATTTT.

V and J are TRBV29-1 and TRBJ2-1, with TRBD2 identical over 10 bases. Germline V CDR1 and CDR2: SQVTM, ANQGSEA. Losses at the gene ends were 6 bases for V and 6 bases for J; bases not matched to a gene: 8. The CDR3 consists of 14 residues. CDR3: CSVGAGLAINEQFF. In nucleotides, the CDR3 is TGCAGCGTGGGGGCGGGACTAGCGATCAATGAGCAGTTCTTC.

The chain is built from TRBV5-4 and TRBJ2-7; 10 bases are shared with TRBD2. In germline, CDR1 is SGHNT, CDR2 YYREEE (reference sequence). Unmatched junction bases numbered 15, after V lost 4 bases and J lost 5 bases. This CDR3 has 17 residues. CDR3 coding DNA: TGTGCCAGCAGCCGGCCCAGCGGGAGGGGCAGGGGGAACGAGCAGTACTTC. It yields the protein CASSRPSGRGRGNEQYF. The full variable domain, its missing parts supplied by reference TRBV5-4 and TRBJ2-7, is ETGVTQSPTHLIKTRGQQVTLRCSSQSGHNTVSWYQQALGQGPQFIFQYYREEENGRGNFPPRFSGLQFPNYSSELNVNALELDDSALYLCASSRPSGRGRGNEQYFGPGTRLTVT.

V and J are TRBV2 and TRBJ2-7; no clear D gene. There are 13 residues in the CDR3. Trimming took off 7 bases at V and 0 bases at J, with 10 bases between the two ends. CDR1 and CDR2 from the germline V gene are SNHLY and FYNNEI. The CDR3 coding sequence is TGTGCCAGCACGGTAGCCGGCTCCTACGAGCAGTACTTC. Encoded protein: CASTVAGSYEQYF.

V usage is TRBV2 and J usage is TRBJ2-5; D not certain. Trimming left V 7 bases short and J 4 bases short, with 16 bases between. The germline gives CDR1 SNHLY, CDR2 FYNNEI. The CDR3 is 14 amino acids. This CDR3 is CASKNRVSGETQYF. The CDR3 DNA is TGTGCCAGCAAGAATAGGGTTTCAGGAGAGACCCAGTACTTC.

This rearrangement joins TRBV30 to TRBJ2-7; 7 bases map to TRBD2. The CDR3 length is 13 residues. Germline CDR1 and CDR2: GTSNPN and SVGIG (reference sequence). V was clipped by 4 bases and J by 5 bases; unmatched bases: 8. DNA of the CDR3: TGTGCCTGGACAGCGGGAAGGATTCACGAGCAGTACTTC. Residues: CAWTAGRIHEQYF.

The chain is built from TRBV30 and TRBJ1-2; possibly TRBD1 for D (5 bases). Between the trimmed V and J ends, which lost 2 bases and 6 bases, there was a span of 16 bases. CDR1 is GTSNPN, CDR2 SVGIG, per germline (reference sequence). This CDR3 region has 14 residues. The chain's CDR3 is CAWSSLGVPDGYTF. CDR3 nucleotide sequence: TGTGCCTGGAGTTCACTAGGGGTACCGGATGGCTACACCTTC.

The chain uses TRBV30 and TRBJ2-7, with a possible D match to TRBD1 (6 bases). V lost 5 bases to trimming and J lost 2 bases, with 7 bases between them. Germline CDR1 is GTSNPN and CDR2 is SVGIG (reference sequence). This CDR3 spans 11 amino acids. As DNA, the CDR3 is TGTGCCTGGGACAGGACCTACGAGCAGTACTTC. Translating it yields CAWDRTYEQYF.

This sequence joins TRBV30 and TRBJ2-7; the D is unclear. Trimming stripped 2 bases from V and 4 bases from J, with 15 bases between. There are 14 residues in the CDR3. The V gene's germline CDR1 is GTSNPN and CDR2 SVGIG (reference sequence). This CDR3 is CAWSKGRNLYEQYF. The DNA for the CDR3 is TGTGCCTGGAGTAAGGGCAGAAATTTGTACGAGCAGTACTTC.

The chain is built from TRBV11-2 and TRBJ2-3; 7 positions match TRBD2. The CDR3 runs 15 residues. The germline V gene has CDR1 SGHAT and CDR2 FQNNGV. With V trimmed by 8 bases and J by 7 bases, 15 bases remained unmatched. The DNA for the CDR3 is TGTGCCAGCCGGGAGGTGGGACTCAGGAAAAATACGCAGTATTTT. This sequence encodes CASREVGLRKNTQYF.

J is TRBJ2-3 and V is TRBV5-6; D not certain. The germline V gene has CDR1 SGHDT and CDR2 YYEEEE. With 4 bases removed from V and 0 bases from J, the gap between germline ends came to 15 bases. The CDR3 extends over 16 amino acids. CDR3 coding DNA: TGTGCCAGCAGCCCTCCCGCCTACCGGAGCACAGATACGCAGTATTTT. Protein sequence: CASSPPAYRSTDTQYF. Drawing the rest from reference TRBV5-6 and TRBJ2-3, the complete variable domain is DAGVTQSPTHLIKTRGQQVTLRCSPKSGHDTVSWYQQALGQGPQFIFQYYEEEERQRGNFPDRFSGHQFPNYSSELNVNALLLGDSALYLCASSPPAYRSTDTQYFGPGTRLTVL.

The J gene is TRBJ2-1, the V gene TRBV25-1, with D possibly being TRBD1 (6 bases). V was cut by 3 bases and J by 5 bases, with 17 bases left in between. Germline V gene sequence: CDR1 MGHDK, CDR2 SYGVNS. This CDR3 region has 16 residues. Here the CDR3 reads CASSDIKTGLNNEQFF. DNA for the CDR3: TGTGCCAGCAGTGATATAAAGACAGGTCTCAACAATGAGCAGTTCTTC.

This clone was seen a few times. The CDR3 sequence is CAGGTYEQYF. In DNA form, the CDR3 reads TGTGCTGGGGGAACCTACGAGCAGTACTTC. V and J are TRBV30 and TRBJ2-7; D may be TRBD1 or TRBD2 (5 bases each). The CDR3 has 10 amino acids. The germline V gene has CDR1 GTSNPN and CDR2 SVGIG (reference sequence).

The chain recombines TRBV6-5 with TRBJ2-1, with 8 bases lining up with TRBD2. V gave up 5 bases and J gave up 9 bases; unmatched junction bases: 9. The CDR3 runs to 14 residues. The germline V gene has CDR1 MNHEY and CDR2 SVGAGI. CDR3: CASSERESVGEQFF. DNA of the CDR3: TGTGCCAGCAGTGAGCGGGAGTCAGTAGGTGAGCAGTTCTTC.

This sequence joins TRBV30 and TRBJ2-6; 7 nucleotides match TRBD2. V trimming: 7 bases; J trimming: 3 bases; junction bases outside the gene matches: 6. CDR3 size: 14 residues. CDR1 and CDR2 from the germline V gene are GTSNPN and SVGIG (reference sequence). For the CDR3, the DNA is TGTGCCTTCCAAACTAGCGATGGGGCCAACGTCCTGACTTTC. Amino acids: CAFQTSDGANVLTF.

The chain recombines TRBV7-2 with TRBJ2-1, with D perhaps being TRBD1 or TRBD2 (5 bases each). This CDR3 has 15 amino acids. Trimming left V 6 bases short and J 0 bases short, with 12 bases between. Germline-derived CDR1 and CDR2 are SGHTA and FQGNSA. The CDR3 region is CASRKTGLSYNEQFF. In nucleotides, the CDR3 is TGTGCCAGCAGGAAAACAGGACTCTCCTACAATGAGCAGTTCTTC.

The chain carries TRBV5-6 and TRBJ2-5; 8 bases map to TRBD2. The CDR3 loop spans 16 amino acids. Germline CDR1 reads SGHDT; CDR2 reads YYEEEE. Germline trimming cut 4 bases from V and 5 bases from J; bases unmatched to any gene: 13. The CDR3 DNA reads TGTGCCAGCAGCCAGCTAAGTGGGACTAGATGGGAGACCCAGTACTTC. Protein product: CASSQLSGTRWETQYF.